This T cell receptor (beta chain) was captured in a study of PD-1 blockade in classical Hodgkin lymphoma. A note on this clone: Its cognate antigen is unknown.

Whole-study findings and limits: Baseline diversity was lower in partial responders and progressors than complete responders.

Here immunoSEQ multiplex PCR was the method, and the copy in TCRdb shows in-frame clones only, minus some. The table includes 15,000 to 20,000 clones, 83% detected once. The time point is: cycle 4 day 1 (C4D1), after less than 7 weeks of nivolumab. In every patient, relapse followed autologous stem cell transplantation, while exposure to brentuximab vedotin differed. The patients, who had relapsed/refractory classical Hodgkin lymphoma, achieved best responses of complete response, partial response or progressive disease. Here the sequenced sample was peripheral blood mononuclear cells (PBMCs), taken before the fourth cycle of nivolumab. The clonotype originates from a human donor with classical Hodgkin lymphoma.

The CDR3 spells CASNRGEGEKLFF. In nucleotides, the CDR3 is TGCGCCAGCAATCGAGGGGAAGGGGAAAAACTGTTTTTT. This rearrangement joins TRBV5-1 to TRBJ1-4; TRBD1 might be the D (5 bases). This CDR3 comprises 13 residues. Germline V CDR1 and CDR2: SGHRS, YFSETQ. Trimming removed 6 bases at V and 8 bases at J, with 14 bases between.